This T cell receptor beta chain was captured in a study of graft-versus-host responses after intestinal transplantation. CDR3 length equals 17 residues. Germline CDR1 and CDR2: MGHRA and YSYEKL. Unmatched junction bases numbered 9, after V lost 2 bases and J lost 0 bases. A word on this clone: Its cognate antigen is unknown.

Data came from immunoSEQ multiplex PCR; TCRdb stores just in-frame clones and leaves some out. The sample has roughly 81,000 clones; about four fifths are singletons. The sequencing used unstimulated CD4+ T cells sorted from spleen or lymph node cells, collected before intestinal transplant. The clonotype comes from a human donor who received an intestinal transplant. This sequence joins TRBV4-1 and TRBJ2-7; 8 nucleotides line up with TRBD2. CDR3 in amino acids: CASSQNSGGYYSYEQYF. CDR3 DNA: TGCGCCAGCAGCCAAAACAGCGGGGGTTACTACTCCTACGAGCAGTACTTC.